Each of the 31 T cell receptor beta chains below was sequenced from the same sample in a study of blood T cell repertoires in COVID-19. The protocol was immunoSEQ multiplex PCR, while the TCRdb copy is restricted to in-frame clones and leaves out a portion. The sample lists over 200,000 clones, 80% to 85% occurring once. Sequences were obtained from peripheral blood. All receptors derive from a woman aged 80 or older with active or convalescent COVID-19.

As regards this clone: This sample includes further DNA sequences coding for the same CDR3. Here the CDR3 reads CASSSGTSGNNEQFF. CDR3 sequence (DNA): TGTGCCAGCAGCTCCGGGACTAGCGGCAACAATGAGCAGTTCTTC. The rearrangement joins TRBV7-3 to TRBJ2-1; 11 bases fit TRBD2. The trim removed 4 bases at V and 5 bases at J, leaving 4 bases unmatched. CDR3 length: 15 amino acids. Germline CDR1 SGHTA, CDR2 FQGTGA. Based on the CDR3 plus reference TRBV7-3 and TRBJ2-1, the full variable domain is GAGVSQTPSNKVTEKGKYVELRCDPISGHTALYWYRQSLGQGPEFLIYFQGTGAADDSGLPNDRFFAVRPEGSVSTLKIQRTERGDSAVYLCASSSGTSGNNEQFFGPGTRLTVL.

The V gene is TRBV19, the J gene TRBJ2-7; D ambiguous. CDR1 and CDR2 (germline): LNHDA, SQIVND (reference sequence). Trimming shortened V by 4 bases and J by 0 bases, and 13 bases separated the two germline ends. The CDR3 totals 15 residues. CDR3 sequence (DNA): TGTGCCAGTAGTACCATTGACCCTAGCTCCTACGAGCAGTACTTC. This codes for CASSTIDPSSYEQYF. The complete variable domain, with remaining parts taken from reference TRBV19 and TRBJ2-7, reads DGGITQSPKYLFRKEGQNVTLSCEQNLNHDAMYWYRQDPGQGLRLIYYSQIVNDFQKGDIAEGYSVSREKKESFPLTVTSAQKNPTAFYLCASSTIDPSSYEQYFGPGTRLTVT.

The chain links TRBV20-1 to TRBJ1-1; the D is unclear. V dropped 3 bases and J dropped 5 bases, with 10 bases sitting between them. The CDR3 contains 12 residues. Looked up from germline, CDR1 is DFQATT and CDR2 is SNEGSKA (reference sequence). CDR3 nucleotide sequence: TGCAGTGCTAGTAAAGTACAGACTGAAGCTTTCTTT. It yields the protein CSASKVQTEAFF.

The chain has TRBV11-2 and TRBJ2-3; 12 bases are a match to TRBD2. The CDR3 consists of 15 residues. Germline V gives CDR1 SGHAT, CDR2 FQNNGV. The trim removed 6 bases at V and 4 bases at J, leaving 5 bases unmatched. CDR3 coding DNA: TGTGCCAGCAGACTATCTAGCGGGGGGGCAGATACGCAGTATTTT. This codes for CASRLSSGGADTQYF.

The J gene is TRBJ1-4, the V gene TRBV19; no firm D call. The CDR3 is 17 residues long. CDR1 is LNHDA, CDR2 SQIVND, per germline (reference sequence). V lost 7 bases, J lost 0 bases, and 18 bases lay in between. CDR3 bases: TGTGCCAGTACCAGTATTTTCAGGCTCGCAACTAATGAAAAACTGTTTTTT. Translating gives CASTSIFRLATNEKLFF.

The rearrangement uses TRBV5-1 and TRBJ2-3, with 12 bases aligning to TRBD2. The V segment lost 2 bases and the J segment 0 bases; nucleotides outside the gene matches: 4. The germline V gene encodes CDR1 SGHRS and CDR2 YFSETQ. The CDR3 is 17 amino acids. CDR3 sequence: CASSLWTSGASTDTQYF. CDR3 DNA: TGCGCCAGCAGCTTATGGACTAGCGGGGCTAGCACAGATACGCAGTATTTT. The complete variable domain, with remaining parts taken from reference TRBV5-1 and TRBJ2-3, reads KAGVTQTPRYLIKTRGQQVTLSCSPISGHRSVSWYQQTPGQGLQFLFEYFSETQRNKGNFPGRFSGRQFSNSRSEMNVSTLELGDSALYLCASSLWTSGASTDTQYFGPGTRLTVL.

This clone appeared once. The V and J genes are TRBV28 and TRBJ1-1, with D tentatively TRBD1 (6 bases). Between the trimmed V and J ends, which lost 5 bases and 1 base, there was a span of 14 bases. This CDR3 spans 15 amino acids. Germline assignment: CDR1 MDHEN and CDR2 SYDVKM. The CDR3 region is CASSPRGRGNTEAFF. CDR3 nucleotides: TGTGCCAGCAGTCCTCGTGGCAGGGGGAACACTGAAGCTTTCTTT.

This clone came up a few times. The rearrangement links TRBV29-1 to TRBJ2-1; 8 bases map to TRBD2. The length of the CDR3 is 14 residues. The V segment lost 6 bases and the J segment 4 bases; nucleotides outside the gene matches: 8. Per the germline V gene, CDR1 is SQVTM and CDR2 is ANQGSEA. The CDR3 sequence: CSVAWSGRYNEQFF. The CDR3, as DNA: TGCAGCGTGGCCTGGAGCGGGAGATACAATGAGCAGTTCTTC.

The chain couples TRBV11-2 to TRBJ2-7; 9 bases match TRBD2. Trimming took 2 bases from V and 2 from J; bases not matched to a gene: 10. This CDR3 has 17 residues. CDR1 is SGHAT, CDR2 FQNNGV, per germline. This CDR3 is CASSLLSSSGVTYEQYF. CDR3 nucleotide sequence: TGTGCCAGCAGCTTATTGTCATCTAGCGGGGTCACCTACGAGCAGTACTTC.

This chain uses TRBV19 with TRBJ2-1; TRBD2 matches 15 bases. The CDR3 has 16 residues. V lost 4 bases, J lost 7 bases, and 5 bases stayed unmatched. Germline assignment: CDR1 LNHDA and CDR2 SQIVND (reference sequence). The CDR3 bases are TGTGCCAGTAGTAAGGGACTAGCGGGAGGAGAGAATGAGCAGTTCTTC. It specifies CASSKGLAGGENEQFF.

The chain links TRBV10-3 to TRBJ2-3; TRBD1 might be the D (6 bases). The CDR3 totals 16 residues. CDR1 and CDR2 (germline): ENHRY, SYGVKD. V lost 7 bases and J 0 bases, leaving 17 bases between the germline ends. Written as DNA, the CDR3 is TGTGCCATCACCCGGACGGGGACATCTAGCACAGATACGCAGTATTTT. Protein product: CAITRTGTSSTDTQYF.

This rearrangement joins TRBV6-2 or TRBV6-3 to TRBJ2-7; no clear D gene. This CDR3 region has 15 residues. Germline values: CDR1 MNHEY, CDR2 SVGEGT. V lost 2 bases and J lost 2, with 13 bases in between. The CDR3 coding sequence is TGTGCCAGCAGTTACCGCCGCGGCACAACCTACGAGCAGTACTTC. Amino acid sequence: CASSYRRGTTYEQYF.

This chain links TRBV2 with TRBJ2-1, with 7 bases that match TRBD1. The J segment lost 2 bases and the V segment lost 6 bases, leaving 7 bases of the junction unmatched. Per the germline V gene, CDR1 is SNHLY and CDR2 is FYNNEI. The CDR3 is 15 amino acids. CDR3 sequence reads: CASSGAGGTYNEQFF. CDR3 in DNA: TGTGCCAGCAGCGGGGCAGGGGGTACCTACAATGAGCAGTTCTTC.

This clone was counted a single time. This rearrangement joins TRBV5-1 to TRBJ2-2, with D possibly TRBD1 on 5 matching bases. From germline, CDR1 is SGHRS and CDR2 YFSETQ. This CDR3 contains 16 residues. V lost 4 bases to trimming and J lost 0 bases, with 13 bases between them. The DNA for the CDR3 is TGCGCCAGCAGCCCGGGCGACAGTTCGAACACCGGGGAGCTGTTTTTT. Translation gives CASSPGDSSNTGELFF.

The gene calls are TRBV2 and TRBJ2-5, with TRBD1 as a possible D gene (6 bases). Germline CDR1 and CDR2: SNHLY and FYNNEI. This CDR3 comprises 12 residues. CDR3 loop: CAGGQSRETQYF. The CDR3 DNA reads TGTGCAGGCGGACAGTCCCGGGAGACCCAGTACTTC.

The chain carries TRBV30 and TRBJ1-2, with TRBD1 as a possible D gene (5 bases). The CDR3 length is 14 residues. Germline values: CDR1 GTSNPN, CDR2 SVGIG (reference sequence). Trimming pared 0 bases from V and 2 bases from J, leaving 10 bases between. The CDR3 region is CAWSVGGLNYGYTF. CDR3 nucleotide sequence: TGTGCCTGGAGTGTCGGGGGACTCAACTATGGCTACACCTTC.

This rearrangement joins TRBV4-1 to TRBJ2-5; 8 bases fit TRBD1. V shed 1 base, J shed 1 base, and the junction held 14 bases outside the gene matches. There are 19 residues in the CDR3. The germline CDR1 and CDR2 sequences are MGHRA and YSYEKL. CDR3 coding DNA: TGCGCCAGCAGCCAAGCCTCCGGGACAGGCCGAGGAACCCAAGAGACCCAGTACTTC. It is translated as CASSQASGTGRGTQETQYF.

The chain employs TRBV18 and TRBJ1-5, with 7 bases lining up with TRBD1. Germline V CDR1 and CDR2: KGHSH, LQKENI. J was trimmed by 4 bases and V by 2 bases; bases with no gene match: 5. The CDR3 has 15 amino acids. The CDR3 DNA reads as TGTGCCAGCTCACCAGCCCAGGGGGGTAATCAGCCCCAGCATTTT. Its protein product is CASSPAQGGNQPQHF.

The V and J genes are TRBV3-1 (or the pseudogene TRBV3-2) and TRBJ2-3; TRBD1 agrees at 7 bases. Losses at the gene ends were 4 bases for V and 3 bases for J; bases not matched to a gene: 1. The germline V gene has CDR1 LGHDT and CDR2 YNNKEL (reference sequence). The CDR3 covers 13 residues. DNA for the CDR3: TGTGCCAGCAGCCGACAGGGTACAGATACGCAGTATTTT. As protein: CASSRQGTDTQYF.

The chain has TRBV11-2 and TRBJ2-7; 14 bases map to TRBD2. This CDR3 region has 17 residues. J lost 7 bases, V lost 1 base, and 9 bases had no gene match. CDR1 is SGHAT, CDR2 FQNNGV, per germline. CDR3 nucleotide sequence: TGTGCCAGCAGCTTAGTCCCGGGACTAGCGGGAGTATTAGAGCAGTACTTC. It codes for CASSLVPGLAGVLEQYF.

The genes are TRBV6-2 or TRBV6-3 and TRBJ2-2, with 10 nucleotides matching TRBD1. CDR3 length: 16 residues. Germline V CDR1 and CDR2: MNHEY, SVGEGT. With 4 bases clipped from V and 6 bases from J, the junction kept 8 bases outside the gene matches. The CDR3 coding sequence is TGTGCCAGCAGTTTAAGACAGGGGGCGAGTCCCGGGGAGCTGTTTTTT. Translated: CASSLRQGASPGELFF.

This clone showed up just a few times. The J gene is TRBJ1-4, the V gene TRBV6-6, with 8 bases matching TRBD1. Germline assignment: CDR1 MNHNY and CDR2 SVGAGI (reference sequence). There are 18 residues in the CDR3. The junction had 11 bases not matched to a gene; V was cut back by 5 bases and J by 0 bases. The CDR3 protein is CASSRQIWTGSTNEKLFF. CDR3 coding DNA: TGTGCCAGCAGTCGCCAAATCTGGACAGGGTCAACTAATGAAAAACTGTTTTTT.

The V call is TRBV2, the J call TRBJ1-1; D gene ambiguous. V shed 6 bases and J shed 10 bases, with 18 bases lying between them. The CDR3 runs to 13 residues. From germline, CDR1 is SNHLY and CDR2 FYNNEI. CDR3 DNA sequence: TGTGCCAGCAGCCGCGGATTGAGCCTACGAGCTTTCTTT. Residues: CASSRGLSLRAFF.

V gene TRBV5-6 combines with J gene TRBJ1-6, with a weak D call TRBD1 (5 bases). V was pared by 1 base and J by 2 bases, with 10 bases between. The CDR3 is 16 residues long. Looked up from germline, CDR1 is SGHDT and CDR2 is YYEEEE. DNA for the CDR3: TGTGCCAGCAGCTTGCGTCAGACAGCCTATAATTCACCCCTCCACTTT. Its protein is CASSLRQTAYNSPLHF.

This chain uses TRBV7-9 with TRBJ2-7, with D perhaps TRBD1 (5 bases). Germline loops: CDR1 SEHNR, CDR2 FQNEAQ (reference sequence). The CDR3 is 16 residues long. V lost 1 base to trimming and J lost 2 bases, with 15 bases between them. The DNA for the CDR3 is TGTGCCAGCAGCTTAGGATTCGACAGAAGCGCCTACGAGCAGTACTTC. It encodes CASSLGFDRSAYEQYF.

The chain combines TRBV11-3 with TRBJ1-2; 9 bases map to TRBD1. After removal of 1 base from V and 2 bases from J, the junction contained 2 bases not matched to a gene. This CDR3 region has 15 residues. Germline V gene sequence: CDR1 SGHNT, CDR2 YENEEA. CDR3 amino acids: CASSLGGQGNYGYTF. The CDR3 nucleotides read TGTGCCAGCAGCTTAGGGGGACAGGGCAACTATGGCTACACCTTC.

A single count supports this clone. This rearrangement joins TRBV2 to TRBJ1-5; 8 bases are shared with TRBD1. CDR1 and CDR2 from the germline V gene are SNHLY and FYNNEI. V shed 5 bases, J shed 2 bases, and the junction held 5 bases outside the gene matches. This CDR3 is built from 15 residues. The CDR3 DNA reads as TGTGCCAGCAGTCCACAGGGGGTCGGCAATCAGCCCCAGCATTTT. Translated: CASSPQGVGNQPQHF.

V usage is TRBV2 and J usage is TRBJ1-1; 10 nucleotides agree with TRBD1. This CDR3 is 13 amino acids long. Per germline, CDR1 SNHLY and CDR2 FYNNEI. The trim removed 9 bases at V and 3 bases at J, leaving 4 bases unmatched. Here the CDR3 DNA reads TGTGCCAGTGGACAGGGGGACTACACTGAAGCTTTCTTT. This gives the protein CASGQGDYTEAFF.

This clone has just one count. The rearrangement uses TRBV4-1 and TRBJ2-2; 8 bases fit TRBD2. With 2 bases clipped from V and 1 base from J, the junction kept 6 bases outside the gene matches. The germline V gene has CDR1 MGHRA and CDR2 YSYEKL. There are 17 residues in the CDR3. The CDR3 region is CASSQFSSGGNTGELFF. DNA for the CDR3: TGCGCCAGCAGCCAATTCTCAAGCGGGGGGAACACCGGGGAGCTGTTTTTT.

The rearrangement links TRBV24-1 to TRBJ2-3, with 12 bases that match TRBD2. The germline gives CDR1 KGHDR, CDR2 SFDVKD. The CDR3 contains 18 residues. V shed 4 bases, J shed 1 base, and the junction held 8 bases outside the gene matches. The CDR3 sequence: CATSEATSGGGGTDTQYF. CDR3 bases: TGTGCCACCAGTGAGGCGACTAGCGGGGGTGGGGGCACAGATACGCAGTATTTT.

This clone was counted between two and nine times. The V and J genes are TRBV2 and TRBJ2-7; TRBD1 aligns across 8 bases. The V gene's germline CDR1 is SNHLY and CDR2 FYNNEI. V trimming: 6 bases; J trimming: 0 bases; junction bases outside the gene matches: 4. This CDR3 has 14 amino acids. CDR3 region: CASSGDRYSYEQYF. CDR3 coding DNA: TGTGCCAGCAGCGGGGACAGGTACTCCTACGAGCAGTACTTC.